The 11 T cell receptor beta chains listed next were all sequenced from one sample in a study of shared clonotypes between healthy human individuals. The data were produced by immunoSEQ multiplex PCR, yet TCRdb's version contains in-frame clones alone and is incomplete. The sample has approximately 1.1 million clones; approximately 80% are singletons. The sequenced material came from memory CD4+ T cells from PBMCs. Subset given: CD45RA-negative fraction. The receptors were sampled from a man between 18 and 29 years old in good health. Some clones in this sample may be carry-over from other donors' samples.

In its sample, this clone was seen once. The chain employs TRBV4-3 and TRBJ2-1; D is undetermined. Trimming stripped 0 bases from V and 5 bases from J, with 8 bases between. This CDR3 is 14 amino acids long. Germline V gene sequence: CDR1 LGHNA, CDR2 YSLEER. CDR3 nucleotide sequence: TGCGCCAGCAGCCAAGATCATCGCGACAATGAGCAGTTCTTC. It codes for CASSQDHRDNEQFF.

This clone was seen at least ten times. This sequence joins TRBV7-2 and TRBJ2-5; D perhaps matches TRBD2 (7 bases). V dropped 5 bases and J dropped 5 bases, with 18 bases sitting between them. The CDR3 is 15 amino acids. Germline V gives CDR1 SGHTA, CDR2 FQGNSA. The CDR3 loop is CASSPRGGSGETQYF. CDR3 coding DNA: TGTGCCAGCAGCCCGAGGGGGGGGAGCGGCGAGACCCAGTACTTC.

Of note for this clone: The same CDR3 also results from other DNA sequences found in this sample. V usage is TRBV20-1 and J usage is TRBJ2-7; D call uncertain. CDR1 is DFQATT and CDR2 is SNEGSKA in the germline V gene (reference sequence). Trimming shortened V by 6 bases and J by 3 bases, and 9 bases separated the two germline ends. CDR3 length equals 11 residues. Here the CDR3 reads CSAPLNYEQYF. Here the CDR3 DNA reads TGCAGTGCCCCCTTAAACTACGAGCAGTACTTC.

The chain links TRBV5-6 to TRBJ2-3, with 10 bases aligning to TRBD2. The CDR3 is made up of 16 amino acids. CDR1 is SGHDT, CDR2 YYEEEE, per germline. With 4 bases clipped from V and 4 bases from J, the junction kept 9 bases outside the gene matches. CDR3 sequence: CASSRRSGRGADTQYF. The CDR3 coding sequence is TGTGCCAGCAGCAGGCGAAGCGGGAGGGGCGCAGATACGCAGTATTTT. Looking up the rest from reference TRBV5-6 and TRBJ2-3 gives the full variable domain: DAGVTQSPTHLIKTRGQQVTLRCSPKSGHDTVSWYQQALGQGPQFIFQYYEEEERQRGNFPDRFSGHQFPNYSSELNVNALLLGDSALYLCASSRRSGRGADTQYFGPGTRLTVL.

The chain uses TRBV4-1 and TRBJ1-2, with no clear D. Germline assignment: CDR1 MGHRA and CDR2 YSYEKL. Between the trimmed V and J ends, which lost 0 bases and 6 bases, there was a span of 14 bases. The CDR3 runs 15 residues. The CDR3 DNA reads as TGCGCCAGCAGCCAAGAGCAAGGGATCGGGAATGGCTACACCTTC. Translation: CASSQEQGIGNGYTF.

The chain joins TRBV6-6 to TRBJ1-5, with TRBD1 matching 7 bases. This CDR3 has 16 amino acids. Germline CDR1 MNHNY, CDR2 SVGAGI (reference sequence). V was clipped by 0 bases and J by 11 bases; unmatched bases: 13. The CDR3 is CASSYSANRGHGTQHF. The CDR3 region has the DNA TGTGCCAGCAGTTACTCTGCGAACAGGGGTCATGGGACCCAGCATTTT.

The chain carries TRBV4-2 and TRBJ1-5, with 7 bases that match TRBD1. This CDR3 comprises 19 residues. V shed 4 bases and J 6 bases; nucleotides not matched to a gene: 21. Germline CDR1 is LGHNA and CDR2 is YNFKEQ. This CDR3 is CASSLKSRGSRGSAQPQHF. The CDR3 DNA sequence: TGTGCCAGCAGCCTTAAAAGCAGGGGGAGCCGGGGGTCCGCTCAGCCCCAGCATTTT.

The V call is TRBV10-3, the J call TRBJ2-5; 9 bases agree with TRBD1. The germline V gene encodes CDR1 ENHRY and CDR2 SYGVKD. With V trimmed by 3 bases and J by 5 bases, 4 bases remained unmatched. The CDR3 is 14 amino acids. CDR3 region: CAISEDRGTETQYF. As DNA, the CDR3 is TGTGCCATCAGTGAAGACAGGGGGACGGAGACCCAGTACTTC.

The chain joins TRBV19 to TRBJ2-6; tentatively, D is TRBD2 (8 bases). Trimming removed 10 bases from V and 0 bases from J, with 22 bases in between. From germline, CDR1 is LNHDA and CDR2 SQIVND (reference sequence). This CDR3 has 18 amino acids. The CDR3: CATRPPGGGSSGANVLTF. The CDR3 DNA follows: TGTGCCACTCGCCCCCCGGGAGGGGGCTCCTCTGGGGCCAACGTCCTGACTTTC.

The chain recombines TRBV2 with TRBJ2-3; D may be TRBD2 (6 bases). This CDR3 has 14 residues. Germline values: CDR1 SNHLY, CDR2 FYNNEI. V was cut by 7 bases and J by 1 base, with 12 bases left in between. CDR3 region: CASTGASGTDTQYF. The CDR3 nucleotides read TGTGCCAGCACCGGGGCTAGCGGCACAGATACGCAGTATTTT.

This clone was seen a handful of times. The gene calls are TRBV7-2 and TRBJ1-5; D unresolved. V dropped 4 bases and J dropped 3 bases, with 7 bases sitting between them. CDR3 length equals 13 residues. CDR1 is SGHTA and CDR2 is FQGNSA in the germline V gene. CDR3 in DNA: TGTGCCAGCAGCTCCCGGGCCAATCAGCCCCAGCATTTT. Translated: CASSSRANQPQHF.